The clone carrying this T cell receptor beta chain came up many times. Its target is not known. These data belong to a study of Graves' ophthalmopathy and Graves' hyperthyroidism. Study-level background: At the time of initial diagnosis and before any treatment, peripheral blood was collected.

Whole-study findings and limits: Blood shared most expanded thyroid clonotypes above 0.001 frequency. Sensitivity of roughly 88% and specificity of roughly 80% were achieved when a 13-signature model separated ophthalmopathy from stable hyperthyroidism.

CDR3 regions of TCR beta were amplified from RNA transcripts. The library came from an HTBI-primed first-round RT-PCR and a second-round multiplex PCR. TCRdb independently ran MiXCR on the multiplex PCR reads; one entry per CDR3 protein. The sample consists of 30,000 to 50,000 distinct CDR3 sequences, about 50% of them appearing once. Germline V gives CDR1 MNHEY, CDR2 SMNVEV (reference sequence). With 2 bases removed from V and 2 bases from J, the gap between germline ends came to 13 bases. This CDR3 has 15 residues. The chain employs TRBV27 and TRBJ2-7; maybe TRBD2 (6 bases). Sequencing was performed on peripheral blood. The clonotype comes from an adult woman with stable Graves' hyperthyroidism. The CDR3 reads CASSLRVGRPYEQYF. CDR3 bases: TGTGCCAGCAGTTTAAGGGTGGGGAGGCCCTACGAGCAGTACTTC.